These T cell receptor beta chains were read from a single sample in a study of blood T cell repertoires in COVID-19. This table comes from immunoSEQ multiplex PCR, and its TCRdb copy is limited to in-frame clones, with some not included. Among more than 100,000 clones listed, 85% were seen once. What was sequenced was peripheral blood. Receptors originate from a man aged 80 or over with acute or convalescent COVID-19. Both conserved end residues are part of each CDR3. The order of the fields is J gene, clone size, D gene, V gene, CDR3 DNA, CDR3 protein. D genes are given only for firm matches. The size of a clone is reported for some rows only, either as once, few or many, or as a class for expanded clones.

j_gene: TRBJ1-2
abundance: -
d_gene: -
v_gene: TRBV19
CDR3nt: TGTGCCAGTAGTGACACTCTTAACTATGGCTACACCTTC
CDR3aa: CASSDTLNYGYTF

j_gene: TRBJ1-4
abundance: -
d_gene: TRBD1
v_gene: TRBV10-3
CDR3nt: TGTGCCATCAGCCCCAGACAGGGACAGGACGGGTATGAAAAACTGTTTTTT
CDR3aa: CAISPRQGQDGYEKLFF

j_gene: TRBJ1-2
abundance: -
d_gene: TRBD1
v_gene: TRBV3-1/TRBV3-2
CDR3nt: TGTGCCAGCAGCCAAAAGGACAGGATTAACTATGGCTACACCTTC
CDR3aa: CASSQKDRINYGYTF

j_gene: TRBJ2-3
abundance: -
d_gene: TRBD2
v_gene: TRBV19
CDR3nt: TGTGCCAGTAGTATAGCGCTAGCGGGAGCAGATACGCAGTATTTT
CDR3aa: CASSIALAGADTQYF

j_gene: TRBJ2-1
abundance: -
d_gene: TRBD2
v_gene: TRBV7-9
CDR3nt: TGTGCCAGCAGCCCTCGGACTAGCGGGAGCAATGAGCAGTTCTTC
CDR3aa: CASSPRTSGSNEQFF

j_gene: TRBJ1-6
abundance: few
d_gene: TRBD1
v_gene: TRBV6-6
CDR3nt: TGTGCCAGCAGTTCAACCGGGACAGGTTCCTCCTCACCCCTCCACTTT
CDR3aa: CASSSTGTGSSSPLHF

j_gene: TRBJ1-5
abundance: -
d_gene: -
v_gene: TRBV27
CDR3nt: TGTGCCAGCAGTGTACAGTATAGCAATCAGCCCCAGCATTTT
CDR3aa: CASSVQYSNQPQHF

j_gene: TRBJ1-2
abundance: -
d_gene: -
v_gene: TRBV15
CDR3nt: TGTGCCACCAGCAGCAGCAGGGTTGGCGGCTACACCTTC
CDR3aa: CATSSSRVGGYTF

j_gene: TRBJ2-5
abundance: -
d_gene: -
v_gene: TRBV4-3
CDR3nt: TGCGCCAGCAGCCAAGATCGGACATTCCAAGAGACCCAGTACTTC
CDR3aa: CASSQDRTFQETQYF

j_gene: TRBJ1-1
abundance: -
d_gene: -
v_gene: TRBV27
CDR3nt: TGTGCCAGCAGTACGGTATCTGGGGCCACTGAAGCTTTCTTT
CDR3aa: CASSTVSGATEAFF

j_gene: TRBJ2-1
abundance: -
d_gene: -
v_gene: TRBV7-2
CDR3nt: TGTGCCAGCAGCGCAGGTCAGGTGAATAGTGAGCAGTTCTTC
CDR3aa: CASSAGQVNSEQFF

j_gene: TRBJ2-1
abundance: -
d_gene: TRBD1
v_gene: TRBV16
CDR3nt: TGTGCCAGCAGCCAAAACAGGGGCCAGTCGAATGAGCAGTTCTTC
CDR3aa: CASSQNRGQSNEQFF

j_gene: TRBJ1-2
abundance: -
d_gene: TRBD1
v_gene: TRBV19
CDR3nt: TGTGCCAGTAGGAACAGGGGGTATGGCTACACCTTC
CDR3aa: CASRNRGYGYTF

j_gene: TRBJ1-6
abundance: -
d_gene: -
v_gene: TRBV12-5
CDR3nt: TGTGCTAGTGGTGCTTTGGGCGGGGGGCCCTCACCCCTCCACTTT
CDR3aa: CASGALGGGPSPLHF

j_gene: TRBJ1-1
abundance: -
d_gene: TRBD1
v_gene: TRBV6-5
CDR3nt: TGTGCCAGCAGTCCAGGGGGAATGAACACTGAAGCTTTCTTT
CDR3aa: CASSPGGMNTEAFF

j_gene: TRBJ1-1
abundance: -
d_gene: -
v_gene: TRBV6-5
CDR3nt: TGTGCCAGCAGTCGGACATCAGCTGAAGCTTTCTTT
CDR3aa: CASSRTSAEAFF

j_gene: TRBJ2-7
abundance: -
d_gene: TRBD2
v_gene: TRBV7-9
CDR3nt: TGTGCCAGCAGCTTAGCGGGAGGGCTGTACGAGCAGTACTTC
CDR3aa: CASSLAGGLYEQYF

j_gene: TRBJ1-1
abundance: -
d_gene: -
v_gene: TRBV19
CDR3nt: TGTGCCAGTAGTATAGATGCGGACACTGAAGCTTTCTTT
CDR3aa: CASSIDADTEAFF

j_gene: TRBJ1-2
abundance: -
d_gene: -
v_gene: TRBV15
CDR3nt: TGTGCCACCAGCAGAGAGTCTACAGGGAATGGCTACACCTTC
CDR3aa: CATSRESTGNGYTF

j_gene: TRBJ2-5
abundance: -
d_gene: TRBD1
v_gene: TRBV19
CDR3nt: TGTGCCAGTAGGGCCAGGGGGCGCAGGGACAATACGGAGACCCAGTACTTC
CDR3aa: CASRARGRRDNTETQYF

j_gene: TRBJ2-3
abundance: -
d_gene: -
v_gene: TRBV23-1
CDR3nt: TGCGCCACCACACTCCGACCGGACTATCCAGATACGCAGTATTTT
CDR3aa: CATTLRPDYPDTQYF

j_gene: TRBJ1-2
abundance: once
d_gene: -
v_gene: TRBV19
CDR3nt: TGTGCCAGTGTGGGGGTACCAGGCGGGGGCTATGGCTACACCTTC
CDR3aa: CASVGVPGGGYGYTF

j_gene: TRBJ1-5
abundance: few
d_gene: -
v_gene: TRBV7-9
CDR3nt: TGTGCCAGCAGCTGCATAATGGGGACTGTTTGTAGCAATCAGCCCCAGCATTTT
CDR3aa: CASSCIMGTVCSNQPQHF

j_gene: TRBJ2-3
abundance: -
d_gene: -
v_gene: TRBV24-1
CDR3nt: TGTGCCACCAGTGATCCCCAGGGGGGAGCAGATACGCAGTATTTT
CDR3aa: CATSDPQGGADTQYF